The 15 T cell receptor beta chains given below trace back to one sample, sequenced in a study of somatic mutations in cytotoxic T cells in rheumatoid arthritis. Sequencing was performed with immunoSEQ multiplex PCR; in TCRdb, only in-frame clones are kept and a portion is missing. The sample holds tens of thousands of clones, roughly 80% seen once. Sequencing used CD8+ T cells sorted from blood. The receptors originated from an adult with rheumatoid arthritis.

This chain joins TRBV11-2 and TRBJ1-6, with a possible D match to TRBD1 (6 bases). Germline assignment: CDR1 SGHAT and CDR2 FQNNGV. This CDR3 contains 14 residues. Trimming cost V 1 base and J 10 bases, with 11 bases left between them. The CDR3 reads CASSLGGGGSPLHF. The CDR3 nucleotides are TGTGCCAGCAGCTTAGGAGGGGGGGGATCACCCCTCCACTTT.

The chain couples TRBV11-3 to TRBJ1-3; D gene ambiguous. CDR1 SGHNT and CDR2 YENEEA come from the germline V gene. The V and J ends lost 8 bases and 4 bases respectively, with 9 bases between them. The CDR3 consists of 12 residues. CDR3 region: CASGPGGNTIYF. The CDR3 bases are TGTGCCAGCGGGCCTGGCGGAAACACCATATATTTT.

The CDR3 sequence is CSGRLDNTDTQYF. CDR3 bases: TGCAGCGGCAGACTAGATAACACAGATACGCAGTATTTT. This sequence joins TRBV29-1 and TRBJ2-3, with D possibly TRBD2 on 6 matching bases. Germline V gene data show CDR1 as SQVTM and CDR2 as ANQGSEA. This CDR3 spans 13 amino acids. Deletions cut 7 bases from V and 2 bases from J, with 13 bases between.

The gene calls are TRBV5-1 and TRBJ1-3; no clear D. Per germline, CDR1 SGHRS and CDR2 YFSETQ. This CDR3 contains 16 residues. V was cut by 0 bases and J by 0 bases, with 10 bases left in between. The CDR3 spells CASSLVSYDSGNTIYF. The CDR3 DNA follows: TGCGCCAGCAGCTTGGTTAGCTACGACTCTGGAAACACCATATATTTT.

The chain's CDR3 is CATSPTLNEGEAFF. The CDR3 nucleotides read TGTGCCACCAGCCCGACCCTTAATGAGGGTGAAGCTTTCTTT. The V gene is TRBV15, the J gene TRBJ1-1; D not resolved. The V gene's germline CDR1 is LNHNV and CDR2 YYDKDF (reference sequence). The CDR3 is 14 residues long. Trimming removed 5 bases at V and 7 bases at J, with 17 bases between. Variable domain in full (rest from reference TRBV15 and TRBJ1-1): DAMVIQNPRYQVTQFGKPVTLSCSQTLNHNVMYWYQQKSSQAPKLLFHYYDKDFNNEADTPDNFQSRRPNTSFCFLDIRSPGLGDTAMYLCATSPTLNEGEAFFGQGTRLTVV.

The V gene is TRBV7-9, the J gene TRBJ1-1; no clear D gene. Germline V gene data show CDR1 as SEHNR and CDR2 as FQNEAQ (reference sequence). V was shortened by 4 bases and J by 2 bases, with 14 bases between the two germline ends. CDR3 length: 15 residues. CDR3 sequence: CASSSPWASNTEAFF. CDR3 sequence (DNA): TGTGCCAGCAGCTCCCCCTGGGCCAGTAACACTGAAGCTTTCTTT.

A remark on this clone: One junction end disagrees with the germline gene, perhaps due to a read error. The same CDR3 arises from other DNA sequences in this sample as well. The V gene is TRBV27, the J gene TRBJ1-5; no reliable D call. Germline CDR1 reads MNHEY; CDR2 reads SMNVEV (reference sequence). The CDR3 covers 15 residues. The CDR3 sequence is CASSLGLPVNQPQHF. CDR3 sequence (DNA): TGTGCCAGCAGTTTAGGTCTGCCGGTGAATCAGCCCCAGCACTTT.

This clone has a single count. This chain joins TRBV5-8 and TRBJ2-1; D not certain. The ends were cut back, 0 bases at V and 11 bases at J, with 9 bases in the middle. The CDR3 is made up of 12 amino acids. Germline CDR1 is SGHTS and CDR2 is YDEGEE. This CDR3 reads CASSLVVTQQFF. The CDR3 DNA reads as TGTGCCAGCAGCTTGGTTGTGACGCAGCAGTTCTTC.

The chain has TRBV7-9 and TRBJ1-1, with unresolved D. V lost 0 bases to trimming and J lost 3 bases, with 17 bases between them. The germline CDR1 and CDR2 sequences are SEHNR and FQNEAQ (reference sequence). The CDR3 has 17 residues. The chain's CDR3 is CASSLAVIADQDTEAFF. In nucleotides, the CDR3 is TGTGCCAGCAGCTTAGCCGTAATAGCGGACCAGGACACTGAAGCTTTCTTT.

The chain has TRBV5-1 and TRBJ1-1, with TRBD1 matching 9 bases. Looked up from germline, CDR1 is SGHRS and CDR2 is YFSETQ. V lost 9 bases, J lost 3 bases, and 15 bases stayed unmatched. The CDR3 covers 16 residues. The CDR3 coding sequence is TGCGCCACCAAACGGACAGGGGTGAGGGCGGACACTGAAGCTTTCTTT. Its translation: CATKRTGVRADTEAFF.

On this clone itself: Compared with germline, one end of the junction differs, possibly owing to a read error. The chain uses TRBV6-1 and TRBJ2-7; D gene uncertain. Germline values: CDR1 MNHNS, CDR2 SASEGT. The CDR3 is 15 residues long. The DNA for the CDR3 is TGTGCCAGCAGTGAAAATGCCCTCCCCGCCTACGGGCAGTACTTC. It translates to CASSENALPAYGQYF.

This rearrangement joins TRBV6-4 to TRBJ2-1; D remains unclear. V was cut by 3 bases and J by 7 bases, with 13 bases left in between. Germline CDR1 reads MRHNA; CDR2 reads SNTAGT. The CDR3 contains 14 residues. The CDR3 spells CASSEDPTRNEQFF. In DNA form, the CDR3 reads TGTGCCAGCAGTGAGGACCCCACGCGGAATGAGCAGTTCTTC.

The rearrangement joins TRBV7-3 to TRBJ2-1; 8 nucleotides agree with TRBD1. CDR3 size: 14 residues. Germline values: CDR1 SGHTA, CDR2 FQGTGA. With 5 bases clipped from V and 6 bases from J, the junction kept 6 bases outside the gene matches. As DNA, the CDR3 is TGTGCCAGCAGCCCAGGGGGCAATCTCAATGAGCAGTTCTTC. Amino acid sequence: CASSPGGNLNEQFF.

The chain couples TRBV2 to TRBJ2-7; 11 nucleotides agree with TRBD1. This CDR3 is built from 15 residues. The V gene end was trimmed by 3 bases and the J gene end by 2 bases; junction bases not matched to a gene: 3. Germline V gene lookup returns CDR1 SNHLY and CDR2 FYNNEI. CDR3 loop: CASSEGTGGTYEQYF. For the CDR3, the DNA is TGTGCCAGCAGTGAGGGGACAGGGGGGACCTACGAGCAGTACTTC.

This clone was seen a few times. The chain recombines TRBV15 with TRBJ1-1; D is unresolved. The germline V and J ends were trimmed by 0 bases and 7 bases, with 12 bases remaining between them. In germline, CDR1 is LNHNV, CDR2 YYDKDF (reference sequence). This CDR3 spans 14 amino acids. CDR3: CATSRDRTALEAFF. The CDR3 DNA follows: TGTGCCACCAGCAGAGACAGGACCGCTCTTGAAGCTTTCTTT.